This T cell receptor (beta chain) was sequenced for a study of T cells expressing NK-cell markers. Study-level information: Sorted CD3+CD56-NKG2C+, CD3+CD56+NKG2C+ and CD3+CD56+NKG2C- T cells supplied the TCR beta repertoires. There were seven HCMV-seropositive donors and one seronegative donor among the eight sequenced.

TCRdb reprocessed the 5' RACE reads; each CDR3 protein has one entry and no DNA is given. The sample's table shows over 200,000 distinct CDR3 sequences. Specimen: blood T cells: a sorted CD56 or NKG2C T cell subset, CD4+ or CD8+ T cells, or bulk PBMC T cells (not recorded which). This TCR was sampled from a man younger than 30 in good health.

CDR3 amino acids: CASKRGTTEAFF. The chain combines TRBV11-3 with TRBJ1-1; TCRdb's D gene call, TRBD1, goes unchecked for lack of DNA. The CDR3 extends over 12 amino acids. Per the germline V gene, CDR1 is SGHNT and CDR2 is YENEEA.